A selection of T cell receptor beta chains follows, all from one sample in a study of T cell repertoires in ileal Crohn's disease. Sequenced by immunoSEQ multiplex PCR; TCRdb stores in-frame clones only, minus some. The sample lists roughly 17,000 clones; more than 90% were seen once. Sequences were obtained from ileal tissue. The receptors derive from an adult with Crohn's disease. Each CDR3 is given with its conserved first and last residue. Fields, in order: D gene, J gene, clone size, V gene, CDR3 protein, CDR3 DNA. The D gene is left open where the match is weak. Not every row has a clone size; where given, it reads once, few, many or a size class.

d_call: TRBD2
j_call: TRBJ2-7
clone_size: NA
v_call: TRBV5-4
cdr3_aa: CASSLAGGKQYF
cdr3_nt: TGTGCCAGCAGCTTGGCGGGGGGTAAGCAGTACTTC

d_call: NA
j_call: TRBJ1-1
clone_size: NA
v_call: TRBV9
cdr3_aa: CASSVSSGEAEAFF
cdr3_nt: TGTGCCAGCAGCGTATCATCCGGAGAGGCTGAAGCTTTCTTT

d_call: NA
j_call: TRBJ2-1
clone_size: NA
v_call: TRBV9
cdr3_aa: CASSVGQTNEQFF
cdr3_nt: TGTGCCAGCAGCGTCGGACAGACGAATGAGCAGTTCTTC

d_call: TRBD1
j_call: TRBJ1-2
clone_size: once
v_call: TRBV5-6
cdr3_aa: CASNPGGLFYGYTF
cdr3_nt: TGTGCCAGCAACCCAGGGGGCCTCTTCTATGGCTACACCTTC

d_call: NA
j_call: TRBJ2-5
clone_size: NA
v_call: TRBV7-3
cdr3_aa: CASSSGETQYF
cdr3_nt: TGTGCCAGCAGCTCCGGGGAGACCCAGTACTTC

d_call: NA
j_call: TRBJ2-7
clone_size: NA
v_call: TRBV25-1
cdr3_aa: CASSAAMGALGEQYF
cdr3_nt: TGTGCCAGCAGTGCCGCTATGGGGGCTCTGGGCGAGCAGTACTTC

d_call: TRBD1
j_call: TRBJ1-1
clone_size: few
v_call: TRBV5-1
cdr3_aa: CASNGQGYTEAFF
cdr3_nt: TGCGCCAGCAACGGACAGGGGTACACTGAAGCTTTCTTT

d_call: NA
j_call: TRBJ1-1
clone_size: NA
v_call: TRBV19
cdr3_aa: CASSPQKSAEAFF
cdr3_nt: TGTGCCAGTAGTCCCCAGAAATCTGCGGAAGCTTTCTTT

d_call: TRBD2
j_call: TRBJ2-3
clone_size: NA
v_call: TRBV5-6
cdr3_aa: CASSLAGGVTDTQYF
cdr3_nt: TGTGCCAGCAGCTTGGCTGGGGGGGTCACAGATACGCAGTATTTT

d_call: NA
j_call: TRBJ2-2
clone_size: NA
v_call: TRBV6-5
cdr3_aa: CASSPTRGGGELFF
cdr3_nt: TGTGCCAGCAGTCCTACACGAGGCGGCGGGGAGCTGTTTTTT

d_call: NA
j_call: TRBJ2-5
clone_size: NA
v_call: TRBV11-3
cdr3_aa: CASSLDGRQETQYF
cdr3_nt: TGTGCCAGCAGCTTAGACGGACGCCAAGAGACCCAGTACTTC

d_call: NA
j_call: TRBJ2-7
clone_size: NA
v_call: TRBV11-2
cdr3_aa: CASSLAQVSSYEQYF
cdr3_nt: TGTGCCAGCAGCTTAGCACAGGTGAGCTCCTACGAGCAGTACTTC

d_call: TRBD2
j_call: TRBJ2-5
clone_size: NA
v_call: TRBV11-2
cdr3_aa: CASSLEQIGGGAARETQYF
cdr3_nt: TGTGCCAGCAGCTTAGAGCAGATAGGCGGGGGGGCCGCACGCGAGACCCAGTACTTC

d_call: NA
j_call: TRBJ1-3
clone_size: NA
v_call: TRBV13
cdr3_aa: CASSPRQSRSGNTIYF
cdr3_nt: TGTGCCAGCAGCCCCCGACAGTCCCGCTCTGGAAACACCATATATTTT

d_call: TRBD1
j_call: TRBJ1-2
clone_size: once
v_call: TRBV7-2
cdr3_aa: CASSPRRGQNYGYTF
cdr3_nt: TGTGCCAGCAGCCCGAGGAGGGGACAGAACTATGGCTACACCTTC

d_call: NA
j_call: TRBJ1-1
clone_size: NA
v_call: TRBV5-1
cdr3_aa: CASSLGAGFRVNTEAFF
cdr3_nt: TGCGCCAGCAGCTTGGGGGCAGGGTTTAGGGTGAACACTGAAGCTTTCTTT

d_call: TRBD1
j_call: TRBJ1-2
clone_size: NA
v_call: TRBV5-1
cdr3_aa: CASSLAGGLGYTF
cdr3_nt: TGCGCCAGCAGCTTGGCAGGGGGGCTGGGCTACACCTTC

d_call: TRBD2
j_call: TRBJ2-3
clone_size: NA
v_call: TRBV7-3
cdr3_aa: CASSITSGGSQYF
cdr3_nt: TGTGCCAGCAGTATAACTAGCGGGGGATCGCAGTATTTT

d_call: NA
j_call: TRBJ2-3
clone_size: NA
v_call: TRBV11-3
cdr3_aa: CASSASTDTQYF
cdr3_nt: TGTGCCAGCAGCGCATCCACAGATACGCAGTATTTT

d_call: NA
j_call: TRBJ1-1
clone_size: NA
v_call: TRBV5-4
cdr3_aa: CASSRSARNTEAFF
cdr3_nt: TGTGCCAGCAGCCGCTCGGCCAGGAACACTGAAGCTTTCTTT

d_call: TRBD2
j_call: TRBJ2-5
clone_size: NA
v_call: TRBV28
cdr3_aa: CASTRRKAGGPWETQYF
cdr3_nt: TGTGCCAGCACTCGAAGGAAGGCGGGGGGGCCTTGGGAGACCCAGTACTTC

d_call: NA
j_call: TRBJ2-7
clone_size: NA
v_call: TRBV7-8
cdr3_aa: CASSLAHRTYEQYF
cdr3_nt: TGTGCCAGCAGCTTAGCGCACAGAACCTACGAGCAGTACTTC

d_call: TRBD1
j_call: TRBJ2-5
clone_size: NA
v_call: TRBV4-2
cdr3_aa: CASSHTQGARETQYF
cdr3_nt: TGTGCCAGCAGCCATACCCAGGGGGCGCGGGAGACCCAGTACTTC

d_call: TRBD2
j_call: TRBJ2-1
clone_size: NA
v_call: TRBV7-3
cdr3_aa: CASSLSGPNNEQFF
cdr3_nt: TGTGCCAGCAGCCTTAGCGGGCCTAACAATGAGCAGTTCTTC

d_call: NA
j_call: TRBJ1-2
clone_size: NA
v_call: TRBV28
cdr3_aa: CASTQDRSPGYTF
cdr3_nt: TGTGCCAGCACCCAAGACAGGTCCCCCGGCTACACCTTC

d_call: TRBD1
j_call: TRBJ1-2
clone_size: few
v_call: TRBV30
cdr3_aa: CAWSAPYGTEQNYGYTF
cdr3_nt: TGTGCCTGGAGTGCTCCTTACGGGACAGAGCAAAACTATGGCTACACCTTC

d_call: TRBD2
j_call: TRBJ2-1
clone_size: NA
v_call: TRBV9
cdr3_aa: CASSPGLAGLDEQFF
cdr3_nt: TGTGCCAGCAGCCCAGGACTAGCGGGTCTAGATGAGCAGTTCTTC

d_call: NA
j_call: TRBJ1-4
clone_size: NA
v_call: TRBV4-3
cdr3_aa: CASSQGGGITNEKLFF
cdr3_nt: TGCGCCAGCAGCCAAGGGGGGGGAATCACTAATGAAAAACTGTTTTTT

d_call: TRBD2
j_call: TRBJ2-2
clone_size: NA
v_call: TRBV5-4
cdr3_aa: CASSQARASGGPNTGELFF
cdr3_nt: TGTGCCAGCAGCCAAGCCCGTGCGAGCGGGGGGCCGAACACCGGGGAGCTGTTTTTT

d_call: NA
j_call: TRBJ1-1
clone_size: NA
v_call: TRBV5-4
cdr3_aa: CASSLRTFNTEAFF
cdr3_nt: TGTGCCAGCAGCTTGCGGACATTTAACACTGAAGCTTTCTTT

d_call: NA
j_call: TRBJ1-4
clone_size: once
v_call: TRBV6-5
cdr3_aa: CASSPIYGGEKLFF
cdr3_nt: TGTGCCAGCAGCCCGATCTATGGGGGCGAGAAACTGTTTTTT

d_call: NA
j_call: TRBJ2-1
clone_size: NA
v_call: TRBV29-1
cdr3_aa: CSGGGTELLVSQFF
cdr3_nt: TGCAGCGGCGGCGGGACAGAGCTTTTAGTATCGCAGTTCTTC

d_call: TRBD1
j_call: TRBJ1-2
clone_size: NA
v_call: TRBV7-2
cdr3_aa: CASSEGQGYGYTF
cdr3_nt: TGTGCCAGCAGCGAGGGACAGGGGTATGGCTACACCTTC

d_call: TRBD1
j_call: TRBJ2-1
clone_size: NA
v_call: TRBV5-5
cdr3_aa: CASSGSPGTGLRNEQFF
cdr3_nt: TGTGCCAGCAGCGGCTCCCCCGGGACAGGTTTAAGGAATGAGCAGTTCTTC

d_call: NA
j_call: TRBJ2-7
clone_size: once
v_call: TRBV7-2
cdr3_aa: CASSLDRRSYEQYF
cdr3_nt: TGTGCCAGCAGCTTAGATCGGCGTTCCTACGAGCAGTACTTC

d_call: NA
j_call: TRBJ1-1
clone_size: NA
v_call: TRBV19
cdr3_aa: CASSIDPTRKRAEAFF
cdr3_nt: TGTGCCAGTAGTATAGATCCCACACGTAAACGCGCTGAAGCTTTCTTT

d_call: NA
j_call: TRBJ1-1
clone_size: large
v_call: TRBV7-3
cdr3_aa: CASSPQGGGNTEAFF
cdr3_nt: TGTGCCAGCAGCCCCCAAGGTGGTGGGAACACTGAAGCTTTCTTT

d_call: NA
j_call: TRBJ2-5
clone_size: NA
v_call: TRBV29-1
cdr3_aa: CSVDTPGETQYF
cdr3_nt: TGCAGCGTTGATACCCCGGGGGAGACCCAGTACTTC

d_call: NA
j_call: TRBJ1-1
clone_size: NA
v_call: TRBV2
cdr3_aa: CASSARNTEAFF
cdr3_nt: TGTGCCAGCAGTGCTAGGAACACTGAAGCTTTCTTT

d_call: NA
j_call: TRBJ2-5
clone_size: NA
v_call: TRBV29-1
cdr3_aa: CSVEPGRLKETQYF
cdr3_nt: TGCAGCGTTGAACCGGGGCGGCTAAAAGAGACCCAGTACTTC

d_call: NA
j_call: TRBJ2-5
clone_size: NA
v_call: TRBV19
cdr3_aa: CASSQIQGEVQETQYF
cdr3_nt: TGTGCCAGTAGTCAGATACAGGGAGAGGTGCAAGAGACCCAGTACTTC

d_call: NA
j_call: TRBJ2-3
clone_size: once
v_call: TRBV4-1
cdr3_aa: CASSQVYGPSTDTQYF
cdr3_nt: TGCGCCAGCAGCCAAGTTTATGGGCCAAGCACAGATACGCAGTATTTT

d_call: TRBD1
j_call: TRBJ2-3
clone_size: once
v_call: TRBV7-9
cdr3_aa: CASSPGQAYTDTQYF
cdr3_nt: TGTGCCAGCAGCCCCGGACAGGCCTACACAGATACGCAGTATTTT

d_call: NA
j_call: TRBJ1-3
clone_size: few
v_call: TRBV21-1
cdr3_aa: CASSKCLGRESGNTIYF
cdr3_nt: TGTGCCAGCAGCAAGTGCTTAGGGAGGGAGTCTGGAAACACCATATATTTT

d_call: TRBD1
j_call: TRBJ2-7
clone_size: NA
v_call: TRBV28
cdr3_aa: CASRGQGAPGEQYF
cdr3_nt: TGTGCCAGCAGGGGACAGGGGGCTCCCGGCGAGCAGTACTTC